These T cell receptor beta chains were read from a single sample in a study of cytomegalovirus exposure and HLA in healthy donors. Sequencing used immunoSEQ multiplex PCR; TCRdb keeps in-frame clones, though not all of them. There are roughly 120,000 clones in the sample; approximately 80% occur only once, and roughly 3.5% lies in the top ten. Sequenced material: PBMCs. These TCRs come from a man aged 35-49 years in good health and CMV-seronegative. Each CDR3 is given with its conserved first and last residue. The D gene is left open where the match is weak. Only some rows state a clone size, as once, few, many or a class for expanded clones.

>TRBV13|NA|NA|TRBJ1-3
CASSSGTSPGNTIYF
TGTGCCAGCAGCAGCGGGACATCCCCTGGAAACACCATATATTTT
>TRBV29-1|NA|once|TRBJ1-4
CSVIDSVNEKLFF
TGCAGCGTAATCGACAGCGTGAACGAAAAACTGTTTTTT
>TRBV9|TRBD1|NA|TRBJ1-2
CASGTTGLGGYTF
TGTGCCAGCGGGACGACAGGGCTAGGTGGCTACACCTTC
>TRBV4-3|TRBD1|NA|TRBJ1-5
CASSQRATGNQPQHF
TGCGCCAGCAGCCAAAGGGCGACAGGGAATCAGCCCCAGCATTTT
>TRBV21-1|NA|NA|TRBJ2-7
CASSRTGSSYEQYF
TGTGCCAGCAGCAGAACGGGATCATCCTACGAGCAGTACTTC
>TRBV4-1|TRBD2|NA|TRBJ2-2
CASTGGNTGELFF
TGCGCCAGCACGGGGGGGAACACCGGGGAGCTGTTTTTT
>TRBV6-6|TRBD1|NA|TRBJ2-2
CASSYPGQANTGELFF
TGTGCCAGCAGTTACCCGGGACAGGCGAACACCGGGGAGCTGTTTTTT
>TRBV5-6|NA|NA|TRBJ1-6
CASSMRQSSKSPLHF
TGTGCCAGCAGCATGAGACAGAGCTCTAAATCACCCCTCCACTTT
>TRBV11-2|NA|NA|TRBJ1-6
CASSTGNRGNSPLHF
TGTGCCAGCAGCACAGGGAATCGGGGCAATTCACCCCTCCACTTT
>TRBV14|NA|NA|TRBJ1-5
CASSQVLGGNQPQHF
TGTGCCAGCAGCCAAGTTCTCGGAGGAAATCAGCCCCAGCATTTT
>TRBV7-9|NA|NA|TRBJ2-1
CASSPARISYNEQFF
TGTGCCAGCAGCCCTGCCAGGATCTCCTACAATGAGCAGTTCTTC
>TRBV6-4|NA|few|TRBJ1-1
CASRATGYMNTEAFF
TGTGCCAGCAGGGCGACAGGTTACATGAACACTGAAGCTTTCTTT
>TRBV5-1|TRBD1|once|TRBJ1-6
CASSLWDSNSPLHF
TGCGCCAGCAGCTTGTGGGACAGTAATTCACCCCTCCACTTT
>TRBV5-8|NA|NA|TRBJ1-6
CASSPRDFYYNSPLHF
TGTGCCAGCAGCCCCCGGGACTTCTACTATAATTCACCCCTCCACTTT
>TRBV18|NA|NA|TRBJ1-5
CASSPNYITQPQHF
TGTGCCAGCTCACCAAACTATATTACTCAGCCCCAGCATTTT
>TRBV6-5|NA|few|TRBJ2-7
CASRRDTISHEQYF
TGTGCCAGCAGACGAGACACCATCAGTCACGAGCAGTACTTC
>TRBV11-2|NA|few|TRBJ2-7
CASSPISRRESYEQYF
TGTGCCAGCAGTCCAATTAGTAGGAGAGAGTCCTACGAGCAGTACTTC
>TRBV29-1|NA|NA|TRBJ1-1
CSVTLTSANTEAFF
TGCAGCGTTACACTCACCAGCGCGAACACTGAAGCTTTCTTT
>TRBV10-3|TRBD1|NA|TRBJ1-2
CAISEETGTGGSYGYTF
TGTGCCATCAGTGAGGAAACCGGGACAGGGGGCTCGTATGGCTACACCTTC
>TRBV7-9|NA|NA|TRBJ1-1
CASSQYTEAFF
TGTGCCAGCAGCCAGTACACTGAAGCTTTCTTT
>TRBV2|TRBD1|once|TRBJ1-2
CASKSEGADGYTF
TGTGCCAGCAAGTCTGAGGGGGCTGATGGCTACACCTTC
>TRBV29-1|NA|few|TRBJ2-5
CSVGDLGGETQYF
TGCAGCGTTGGGGATTTGGGGGGAGAGACCCAGTACTTC
>TRBV6-5|NA|few|TRBJ1-4
CASGFEGWDNEKLFF
TGTGCCAGCGGGTTCGAGGGTTGGGATAATGAAAAACTGTTTTTT
>TRBV5-6|NA|NA|TRBJ1-5
CASSLGGVGSNQPQHF
TGTGCCAGCAGCTTGGGGGGGGTAGGGAGCAATCAGCCCCAGCATTTT
>TRBV27|TRBD1|few|TRBJ1-6
CASSLATGGEKPLHF
TGTGCCAGCAGTTTGGCGACAGGGGGCGAGAAACCCCTCCACTTT
>TRBV7-2|NA|once|TRBJ2-1
CASSGGAHNEQFF
TGTGCCAGCAGCGGGGGGGCCCACAATGAGCAGTTCTTC
>TRBV20-1|NA|NA|TRBJ1-2
CSARTVGYTF
TGCAGTGCTAGGACAGTGGGCTACACCTTC
>TRBV6-4|NA|NA|TRBJ1-5
CASSDFESRAQPGSQPQHF
TGTGCCAGCAGTGACTTCGAATCCAGGGCTCAACCCGGGAGTCAGCCCCAGCATTTT
>TRBV18|NA|NA|TRBJ1-1
CASSPALLMNTEAFF
TGTGCCAGCTCACCAGCGCTACTCATGAACACTGAAGCTTTCTTT
>TRBV7-9|NA|NA|TRBJ2-3
CASSSVLTDTQYF
TGTGCCAGCAGCTCCGTCCTCACAGATACGCAGTATTTT
>TRBV7-9|TRBD1|NA|TRBJ1-3
CASSFTGVGNTIYF
TGTGCCAGCAGCTTTACAGGGGTTGGAAACACCATATATTTT